The TCR beta chain described here comes from a study of cytomegalovirus exposure and HLA in healthy donors. Study in general: Clustering assigned roughly 81% of the approximately 390 genotyped donors to the Caucasian-associated ancestry cluster. General study findings and limits: Rates of TCR association differed by HLA locus in a later analysis, with DRB1 highest and HLA-C lowest. Most CMV-associated TCR beta chains were later found to appear HLA-restricted.

PCR primers comprised 60 Vbeta and 13 Jbeta primers. Some clones are missing from TCRdb's copy, which holds only in-frame ones; the method was immunoSEQ multiplex PCR. This sample has tens of thousands of clones, with 60% to 75% found just once. As regards this clone: No antigen is known for it.

What was sequenced was PBMCs. This receptor was identified in a woman aged 50 to 65 in good health and CMV-seronegative.

The CDR3 nucleotides are TGTGCCAGCAGCCCTCAATATGACACTCAGCCCCAGCATTTT. As protein: CASSPQYDTQPQHF. The J gene is TRBJ1-5, the V gene TRBV6-1, with no clear D. Looked up from germline, CDR1 is MNHNS and CDR2 is SASEGT. V lost 6 bases to trimming and J lost 6 bases, with 15 bases between them. The CDR3 covers 14 residues.